This T cell receptor (beta chain) was recovered during a study of graft-versus-host responses after intestinal transplantation. Measured with immunoSEQ multiplex PCR; TCRdb has only the in-frame clones, and not every one. The sample shows approximately 74,000 clones, roughly 90% of them seen only once. Per germline, CDR1 LNHDA and CDR2 SQIVND (reference sequence). V lost 5 bases to trimming and J lost 3 bases; unmatched junction nucleotides: 9. The CDR3 length is 15 residues. The TCR sequence derives from a human patient who received an intestinal transplant, so some T cells may come from the graft donor. The chain combines TRBV19 with TRBJ1-2; 7 positions agree with TRBD1. The input for sequencing was PBMCs, taken 98 days after intestinal transplantation. The CDR3 coding sequence is TGTGCCAGTAGTCTGCCGGGACAGCCATACTATGGCTACACCTTC. Its translation: CASSLPGQPYYGYTF.